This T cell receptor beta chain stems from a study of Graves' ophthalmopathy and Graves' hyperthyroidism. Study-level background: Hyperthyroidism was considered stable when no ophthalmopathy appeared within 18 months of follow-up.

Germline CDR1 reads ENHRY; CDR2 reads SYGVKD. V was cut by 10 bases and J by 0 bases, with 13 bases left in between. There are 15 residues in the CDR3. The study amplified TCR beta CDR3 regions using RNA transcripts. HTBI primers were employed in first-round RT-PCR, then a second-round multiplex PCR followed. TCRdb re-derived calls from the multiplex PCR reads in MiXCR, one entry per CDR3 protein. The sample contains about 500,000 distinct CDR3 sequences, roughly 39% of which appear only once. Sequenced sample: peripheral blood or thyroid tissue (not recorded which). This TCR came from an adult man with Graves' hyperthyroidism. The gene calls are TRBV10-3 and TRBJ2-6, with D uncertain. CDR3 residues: CASRSSRSGANVLTF. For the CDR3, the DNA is TGTGCCAGCCGCTCGAGCCGCTCTGGGGCCAACGTCCTGACTTTC.